The 23 T cell receptor beta chains given below trace back to one sample, sequenced in a study of stem cell transplantation in POMP-related autoinflammatory disease (dated by TCRdb to about 2021). The library was built by means of the immunoSEQ multiplex PCR assay. Sourced from immuneACCESS, this table was stored by TCRdb with only in-frame sequences that have V and J called. A share of the clones is absent; for the studies checked, an unresolved V gene accounts for under half, and the remainder has no known explanation. The sample data list tens of thousands of clones, and roughly 93% of these were observed just once. Around 0.72% of the sample rests with the top ten. According to the study, the label for this sample's time point signals: after hematopoietic stem cell transplant. The sequencing used CD4+ T cells from PBMCs, collected after stem cell transplantation. The receptors stem from a human patient with POMP-related autoinflammation and immune dysregulation (PRAID). Following transplantation, T cells from the graft donor may be among those present.

V and J are TRBV7-9 and TRBJ1-1, with unresolved D. Germline V gene lookup returns CDR1 SEHNR and CDR2 FQNEAQ (reference sequence). Trimming took 1 base from V and 4 from J, leaving 10 bases between them. The CDR3 spans 14 residues. The CDR3 region is CASSLVGWGTEAFF. The CDR3, as DNA: TGTGCCAGCAGCTTAGTAGGGTGGGGCACTGAAGCTTTCTTT.

V gene TRBV18 combines with J gene TRBJ2-7; D remains ambiguous. Germline CDR1 reads KGHSH; CDR2 reads LQKENI. Trimming shortened V by 2 bases and J by 3 bases, and 8 bases separated the two germline ends. This CDR3 comprises 13 residues. CDR3 in DNA: TGTGCCAGCTCACCAAACCAGCTCTACGAGCAGTACGTC. It translates to CASSPNQLYEQYV.

The V gene is TRBV19, the J gene TRBJ1-2, with 8 bases fitting TRBD1. The J segment lost 8 bases and the V segment lost 7 bases, leaving 6 bases of the junction unmatched. This CDR3 region has 12 residues. Germline V lookup: CDR1 LNHDA, CDR2 SQIVND (reference sequence). CDR3 residues: CASNAQGAGYTF. The CDR3 DNA is TGTGCCAGTAATGCGCAGGGGGCCGGCTACACCTTC.

J is TRBJ2-1 and V is TRBV9; possible D gene TRBD1, 6 bases. Germline V gives CDR1 SGDLS, CDR2 YYNGEE. The CDR3 covers 15 residues. Trimming stripped 0 bases from V and 4 bases from J, with 11 bases between. Here the CDR3 DNA reads TGTGCCAGCAGCGTAGGGCAGGGGCCGTACAATGAGCAGTTCTTC. Protein sequence: CASSVGQGPYNEQFF. The variable domain in full, with the rest retrieved from reference TRBV9 and TRBJ2-1, is DSGVTQTPKHLITATGQRVTLRCSPRSGDLSVYWYQQSLDQGLQFLIQYYNGEERAKGNILERFSAQQFPDLHSELNLSSLELGDSALYFCASSVGQGPYNEQFFGPGTRLTVL.

This rearrangement joins TRBV7-2 to TRBJ2-1, with D tentatively TRBD2 (6 bases). This CDR3 has 15 residues. V gave up 2 bases and J gave up 3 bases, with 11 bases separating them. CDR1 is SGHTA, CDR2 FQGNSA, per germline. CDR3 DNA: TGTGCCAGCAGCTTAACTAGCAGTAACTACAATGAGCAGTTCTTC. This encodes CASSLTSSNYNEQFF.

The V call is TRBV18, the J call TRBJ2-2; no clear D gene. Germline CDR1 reads KGHSH; CDR2 reads LQKENI. The germline V and J ends were trimmed by 6 bases and 7 bases, with 6 bases remaining between them. The CDR3 length is 11 residues. The CDR3 region has the DNA TGTGCCAGCTCTCAGAGCGGGGAGCTGTTTTTT. Its translation: CASSQSGELFF.

This clone was seen only once. This chain links TRBV5-1 with TRBJ2-3; TRBD1 matches at 9 bases. V lost 4 bases, J lost 2 bases, and 8 bases stayed unmatched. The CDR3 extends over 16 amino acids. The germline V gene encodes CDR1 SGHRS and CDR2 YFSETQ. The DNA for the CDR3 is TGCGCCAGCAGCCCGGGCCACAGGGGGCCCACAGATACGCAGTATTTT. Encoded protein: CASSPGHRGPTDTQYF.

The rearrangement uses TRBV18 and TRBJ1-2; 9 bases line up with TRBD1. Losses at the gene ends were 4 bases for V and 7 bases for J; bases not matched to a gene: 10. Per germline, CDR1 KGHSH and CDR2 LQKENI. This CDR3 region has 15 residues. CDR3 protein: CASSLSRDRAPGYTF. Written as DNA, the CDR3 is TGTGCCAGCTCACTTTCCCGGGACAGGGCTCCTGGCTACACCTTC.

The CDR3 DNA follows: TGTGCCAGCAGCGTAGGACTAGCGGGATGGGATGAGCAGTTCTTC. This sequence encodes CASSVGLAGWDEQFF. The gene calls are TRBV7-2 and TRBJ2-1; TRBD2 matches 12 bases. Per germline, CDR1 SGHTA and CDR2 FQGNSA. Losses at the gene ends were 5 bases for V and 8 bases for J; bases not matched to a gene: 7. CDR3 length equals 15 residues.

The chain couples TRBV19 to TRBJ2-4, with no clear D. This CDR3 has 13 amino acids. CDR1 and CDR2 (germline): LNHDA, SQIVND (reference sequence). Deletions cut 1 base from V and 11 bases from J, with 12 bases between. The CDR3 region has the DNA TGTGCCAGTAGTATAGGTTCTTCGAGGCTTCAGTACTTC. The encoded protein is CASSIGSSRLQYF.

CDR3 nucleotide sequence: TGTGCCAGCAGTTACGGGGGACAGGGGGTCTACGAGCAGTACTTC. Translating gives CASSYGGQGVYEQYF. The chain has TRBV6-5 and TRBJ2-7, with TRBD1 matching 11 bases. This CDR3 contains 15 residues. The germline V gene encodes CDR1 MNHEY and CDR2 SVGAGI. With V trimmed by 2 bases and J by 3 bases, 3 bases remained unmatched.

This chain joins TRBV12-3 or TRBV12-4 and TRBJ2-6; no reliable D call. The length of the CDR3 is 13 residues. Trimming cost V 2 bases and J 4 bases, with 3 bases left between them. The CDR3 sequence is CASSLTGANVLTF. The CDR3, as DNA: TGTGCCAGCAGTTTAACCGGGGCCAACGTCCTGACTTTC.

The rearrangement joins TRBV5-1 to TRBJ1-1; possibly TRBD1 for D (5 bases). The CDR3 spans 15 residues. CDR1 is SGHRS, CDR2 YFSETQ, per germline. The V gene lost 3 bases and the J gene lost 2 bases, with 14 bases spanning the gap. The CDR3 region has the DNA TGCGCCAGCAGCTCTAGGACGGGGCGCAACACTGAAGCTTTCTTT. Protein sequence: CASSSRTGRNTEAFF.

The chain couples TRBV2 to TRBJ1-2; D is uncertain. Between the trimmed V and J ends, which lost 6 bases and 4 bases, there was a span of 12 bases. CDR3 length: 13 amino acids. Looked up from germline, CDR1 is SNHLY and CDR2 is FYNNEI. CDR3 nucleotide sequence: TGTGCCAGCAGCTTACCGAGGAGCTATGGCTACACCTTC. The encoded protein is CASSLPRSYGYTF.

This chain uses TRBV7-9 with TRBJ2-5; D gene ambiguous. The germline V gene has CDR1 SEHNR and CDR2 FQNEAQ (reference sequence). The V end lost 5 bases, the J end lost 4 bases, and 11 bases lay between the germline ends. This CDR3 region has 13 residues. CDR3 in amino acids: CASSQGWGETQYF. For the CDR3, the DNA is TGTGCCAGCAGCCAAGGTTGGGGAGAGACCCAGTACTTC.

The chain employs TRBV5-1 and TRBJ2-5; D is possibly TRBD1 (5 bases). The length of the CDR3 is 14 residues. The germline V gene has CDR1 SGHRS and CDR2 YFSETQ. Trimming took 0 bases from V and 2 from J, leaving 8 bases between them. The CDR3, as DNA: TGCGCCAGCAGCTTGGCCGCAGGGCAAGAGACCCAGTACTTC. It yields the protein CASSLAAGQETQYF.

As concerns this clone: Other DNA sequences in this specimen translate into the identical CDR3. In DNA form, the CDR3 reads TGTGCCAGTAGTTTGGGACTAGCGGGATCGGAAGAGCAGTACTTC. Its translation: CASSLGLAGSEEQYF. The chain uses TRBV19 and TRBJ2-7; 13 nucleotides match TRBD2. The CDR3 totals 15 residues. Germline V gives CDR1 LNHDA, CDR2 SQIVND (reference sequence). V shed 5 bases and J 7 bases; nucleotides not matched to a gene: 8.

This clone is a singleton in its sample. The chain has TRBV20-1 and TRBJ1-5, with D uncertain. The CDR3 sequence is 11 residues long. Looked up from germline, CDR1 is DFQATT and CDR2 is SNEGSKA (reference sequence). V lost 3 bases and J lost 5, with 5 bases in between. CDR3 in DNA: TGCAGTGCTAGGAGAGATCAGCCCCAGCATTTT. It codes for CSARRDQPQHF.

The chain has TRBV11-1 and TRBJ1-1, with D possibly TRBD1 on 5 matching bases. The CDR3 is 15 residues long. Germline V CDR1 and CDR2: SGHAT, FQDESV (reference sequence). Trimming stripped 5 bases from V and 4 bases from J, with 17 bases between. The CDR3 region is CASSPRGRISTEAFF. The CDR3 coding sequence is TGTGCCAGCAGCCCCCGGGGACGCATCAGCACTGAAGCTTTCTTT. Full variable domain (outside the CDR3, taken from reference TRBV11-1 and TRBJ1-1): EAEVAQSPRYKITEKSQAVAFWCDPISGHATLYWYRQILGQGPELLVQFQDESVVDDSQLPKDRFSAERLKGVDSTLKIQPAELGDSAMYLCASSPRGRISTEAFFGQGTRLTVV.

The chain recombines TRBV11-2 with TRBJ2-5; D call uncertain. This CDR3 contains 14 residues. The ends were cut back, 5 bases at V and 2 bases at J, with 12 bases in the middle. Germline V gene lookup returns CDR1 SGHAT and CDR2 FQNNGV. The CDR3 loop reads CASSPWLGQETQYF. CDR3 DNA: TGTGCCAGCAGCCCATGGTTGGGACAAGAGACCCAGTACTTC. The variable domain in full, with the rest retrieved from reference TRBV11-2 and TRBJ2-5, is EAGVAQSPRYKIIEKRQSVAFWCNPISGHATLYWYQQILGQGPKLLIQFQNNGVVDDSQLPKDRFSAERLKGVDSTLKIQPAKLEDSAVYLCASSPWLGQETQYFGPGTRLLVL.

The gene calls are TRBV6-5 and TRBJ1-2; TRBD1 might be the D (6 bases). V shed 8 bases and J shed 1 base, with 17 bases lying between them. Germline V gene data show CDR1 as MNHEY and CDR2 as SVGAGI. The CDR3 sequence is 15 residues long. Here the CDR3 reads CASSSSGHVNYGYTF. The CDR3 DNA is TGTGCCAGCTCCTCCTCGGGACACGTTAACTATGGCTACACCTTC.

The CDR3 sequence is CASSLGATSSGYEQYV. DNA for the CDR3: TGCGCCAGCAGCTTAGGAGCTACTAGTTCGGGCTACGAGCAGTACGTC. This rearrangement joins TRBV5-1 to TRBJ2-7; weak D call: TRBD2 (5 bases). V lost 2 bases and J 3 bases, leaving 18 bases between the germline ends. The CDR3 spans 16 residues. The germline V gene encodes CDR1 SGHRS and CDR2 YFSETQ.

The DNA of the CDR3 is TGTGCCAGCAGCTGGACTAGCGGGAGCAATGAGCAGTTCTTC. This translates into CASSWTSGSNEQFF. V is TRBV5-5 and J is TRBJ2-1, with 13 bases aligning to TRBD2. This CDR3 is 14 amino acids long. Germline V CDR1 and CDR2: SGHKS, YYEKEE (reference sequence). V was clipped by 3 bases and J by 6 bases; unmatched bases: 0.